The next 23 T cell receptor beta chains were all read from a single sample in a study of cytomegalovirus exposure and HLA in healthy donors. Primers included in the PCR were 60 Vbeta and 13 Jbeta primers. Clones were read by immunoSEQ multiplex PCR, and TCRdb kept only the in-frame ones, dropping some. The top ten clones hold more than 0.9% of a sample with approximately 140,000 clones, about 80% of them seen once. Sequencing was performed on PBMCs. Receptors originate from a male donor in good health and CMV-seropositive.

There are a few counts of this clone. The gene calls are TRBV14 and TRBJ2-1; maybe TRBD2 (5 bases). Trimming left V 2 bases short and J 5 bases short, with 16 bases between. The V gene's germline CDR1 is SGHDN and CDR2 FVKESK. This CDR3 region has 16 residues. The CDR3: CASSQWLRAANNEQFF. The DNA for the CDR3 is TGTGCCAGCAGCCAATGGCTGCGGGCCGCGAACAATGAGCAGTTCTTC.

This clone was found a few times. The V gene is TRBV4-3, the J gene TRBJ2-7; TRBD2 aligns across 7 bases. Trimming at V came to 2 bases and at J to 5 bases, leaving 9 bases not matched to a gene. Germline assignment: CDR1 LGHNA and CDR2 YSLEER. This CDR3 comprises 15 residues. The CDR3 here is CASSQTYGGGDEQYF. CDR3 bases: TGCGCCAGCAGCCAAACATATGGGGGGGGTGACGAGCAGTACTTC.

This chain joins TRBV21-1 and TRBJ2-2; the D call of TRBD1 is as the table states it, not checked on the DNA. TRBV21-1 is classified as a pseudogene. CDR3 length: 14 amino acids. The CDR3 is CASHRGNWDGELFF. CDR3 coding DNA: TGTGCCAGCCACAGGGGTAATTGGGACGGGGAGCTGTTTTTT.

This chain's CDR3 is CASSPTWLAETQYF. CDR3 in DNA: TGTGCCAGCAGCCCCACGTGGCTAGCTGAGACCCAGTACTTC. The chain employs TRBV4-2 and TRBJ2-5; D is perhaps TRBD2 (5 bases). V was trimmed by 4 bases and J by 5 bases, leaving 14 bases between them. In germline, CDR1 is LGHNA, CDR2 YNFKEQ. CDR3 size: 14 residues.

The CDR3 DNA follows: TGCGCCAGCAGCTTGGCCGGAGGGCTTGGCTACACCTTC. Protein sequence: CASSLAGGLGYTF. V usage is TRBV5-1 and J usage is TRBJ1-2; unclear D gene. V gave up 0 bases and J gave up 7 bases, with 10 bases separating them. There are 13 residues in the CDR3. Looked up from germline, CDR1 is SGHRS and CDR2 is YFSETQ.

The chain is built from TRBV27 and TRBJ1-1; TRBD1 aligns across 7 bases. Trimming cost V 4 bases and J 1 base; bases outside gene matches: 9. CDR3 length: 16 residues. Germline lookup yields CDR1 MNHEY and CDR2 SMNVEV (reference sequence). The CDR3 loop is CASSSTPGGTNTEAFF. CDR3 nucleotides: TGTGCCAGCAGTTCGACCCCAGGGGGTACGAACACTGAAGCTTTCTTT.

This chain uses TRBV18 with TRBJ2-7; D is unclear. The CDR3 runs to 14 residues. CDR1 is KGHSH, CDR2 LQKENI, per germline. V was trimmed by 0 bases and J by 3 bases, leaving 9 bases between them. CDR3 sequence (DNA): TGTGCCAGCTCACCACCCGGTCGAAACTACGAGCAGTACTTC. The encoded protein is CASSPPGRNYEQYF.

This clone was seen once. The chain couples TRBV5-5 to TRBJ2-3, with D perhaps matching TRBD2 (6 bases). CDR1 and CDR2 (germline): SGHKS, YYEKEE (reference sequence). The germline V and J ends were trimmed by 2 bases and 3 bases, with 10 bases remaining between them. The CDR3 covers 14 residues. The CDR3 region is CASSFQEGTDTQYF. DNA of the CDR3: TGTGCCAGCAGCTTTCAGGAGGGGACAGATACGCAGTATTTT. Using reference TRBV5-5 and TRBJ2-3 for the parts outside the CDR3, the full variable domain is DAGVTQSPTHLIKTRGQQVTLRCSPISGHKSVSWYQQVLGQGPQFIFQYYEKEERGRGNFPDRFSARQFPNYSSELNVNALLLGDSALYLCASSFQEGTDTQYFGPGTRLTVL.

The CDR3 reads CASSTHRGPNNEQFF. CDR3 DNA sequence: TGTGCCAGCAGCACCCACAGGGGGCCGAACAATGAGCAGTTCTTC. This chain joins TRBV11-2 and TRBJ2-1; 9 bases agree with TRBD1. Germline CDR1 is SGHAT and CDR2 is FQNNGV. The CDR3 spans 15 residues. The V and J ends lost 5 bases and 5 bases, in that order; junction bases with no gene match: 7.

The V call is TRBV5-4, the J call TRBJ1-2, with D possibly TRBD1 on 5 matching bases. Germline V lookup: CDR1 SGHNT, CDR2 YYREEE (reference sequence). There are 15 residues in the CDR3. Trimming removed 2 bases at V and 0 bases at J, with 11 bases between. As DNA, the CDR3 is TGTGCCAGCAGCTTCTACGGAGGGGCTAACTATGGCTACACCTTC. Residues: CASSFYGGANYGYTF.

This rearrangement joins TRBV2 to TRBJ2-4, with 15 bases fitting TRBD2. The V segment lost 0 bases and the J segment 0 bases; nucleotides outside the gene matches: 9. The CDR3 is 21 residues long. The germline V gene encodes CDR1 SNHLY and CDR2 FYNNEI. The CDR3 loop is CASSEAGGLAGGPPAKNIQYF. The CDR3 nucleotides read TGTGCCAGCAGTGAAGCAGGTGGACTAGCGGGGGGGCCCCCAGCCAAAAACATTCAGTACTTC.

Note on this clone: The junction departs from the called germline gene at one end, perhaps through a read error. The CDR3 region is CSSSLGGKQGYDETQYF. CDR3 bases: TGTTCCAGCAGCTTAGGGGGGAAACAGGGTTACGATGAGACCCAGTACTTC. The V gene is TRBV7-9, the J gene TRBJ2-5; D is perhaps TRBD1 or TRBD2 (6 bases each). From germline, CDR1 is SEHNR and CDR2 FQNEAQ (reference sequence). The CDR3 totals 17 residues.

V and J are TRBV11-2 and TRBJ1-4; 7 nucleotides line up with TRBD1. After removal of 6 bases from V and 3 bases from J, the junction contained 1 base not matched to a gene. CDR1 and CDR2 from the germline V gene are SGHAT and FQNNGV. The CDR3 totals 13 residues. In DNA form, the CDR3 reads TGTGCCAGCAGACAGGGGTCTAATGAAAAACTGTTTTTT. Translation: CASRQGSNEKLFF.

V usage is TRBV5-1 and J usage is TRBJ1-1, with 7 bases lining up with TRBD1. Germline lookup yields CDR1 SGHRS and CDR2 YFSETQ. Trimming removed 3 bases from V and 4 bases from J; junction bases left unmatched: 33. CDR3 length: 23 residues. The CDR3: CASSSIGPQGMLQGGSWGTEAFF. DNA for the CDR3: TGCGCCAGCAGCTCTATAGGTCCACAGGGGATGTTGCAAGGGGGGTCGTGGGGCACTGAAGCTTTCTTT.

CDR3 sequence reads: CASSCLSGDPYEQYF. The DNA for the CDR3 is TGTGCCAGCAGTTGCCTTAGCGGGGACCCCTACGAGCAGTACTTC. The chain uses TRBV6-7 and TRBJ2-7, with 8 bases matching TRBD2. TRBV6-7 is assigned to the ORF class and has an uncertain function. With 4 bases clipped from V and 2 bases from J, the junction kept 7 bases outside the gene matches. This CDR3 spans 15 amino acids.

The genes are TRBV5-4 and TRBJ1-2; D unresolved. The CDR3 has 13 residues. Germline assignment: CDR1 SGHNT and CDR2 YYREEE (reference sequence). V was shortened by 0 bases and J by 4 bases, with 7 bases between the two germline ends. CDR3 DNA: TGTGCCAGCAGCTTGGTGCAGTCCTATGGCTACACCTTC. Translating it yields CASSLVQSYGYTF.

The CDR3 here is CASSLVDSRSGGYTF. The CDR3 DNA reads TGTGCCAGCAGCTTAGTAGACTCCCGATCGGGTGGCTACACCTTC. The V call is TRBV7-6, the J call TRBJ1-2; no reliable D call. Germline lookup yields CDR1 SGHVS and CDR2 FNYEAQ. Deletions cut 1 base from V and 7 bases from J, with 16 bases between. This CDR3 spans 15 amino acids. The full variable domain, rest sourced from reference TRBV7-6 and TRBJ1-2, is GAGVSQSPRYKVTKRGQDVALRCDPISGHVSLYWYRQALGQGPEFLTYFNYEAQQDKSGLPNDRFSAERPEGSISTLTIQRTEQRDSAMYRCASSLVDSRSGGYTFGSGTRLTVV.

The CDR3 spells CASSSRGTGISTDTQYF. CDR3 in DNA: TGTGCCAGCAGTTCTCGGGGGACAGGTATCAGCACAGATACGCAGTATTTT. The rearrangement joins TRBV27 to TRBJ2-3, with 8 positions matching TRBD1. Germline trimming cut 4 bases from V and 0 bases from J; bases unmatched to any gene: 9. Per the germline V gene, CDR1 is MNHEY and CDR2 is SMNVEV (reference sequence). This CDR3 has 17 amino acids.

The DNA for the CDR3 is TGTGCCAGCAGTCAAGACATATATGGAAACACCATATATTTT. Translation: CASSQDIYGNTIYF. The gene calls are TRBV27 and TRBJ1-3; D gene unclear. The CDR3 loop spans 14 amino acids. In germline, CDR1 is MNHEY, CDR2 SMNVEV (reference sequence). V lost 5 bases and J 3 bases, leaving 11 bases between the germline ends.

The chain is built from TRBV4-3 and TRBJ2-7, with 9 bases identical to TRBD2. The CDR3 has 16 amino acids. The junction had 7 bases not matched to a gene; V was cut back by 2 bases and J by 2 bases. CDR1 is LGHNA and CDR2 is YSLEER in the germline V gene. The CDR3: CASSQLSGSDAYEQYF. As DNA, the CDR3 is TGCGCCAGCAGCCAACTTAGCGGGAGTGATGCCTACGAGCAGTACTTC.

J is TRBJ2-1 and V is TRBV29-1; 13 bases are a match to TRBD2. Germline V gene data show CDR1 as SQVTM and CDR2 as ANQGSEA. V lost 5 bases and J lost 0; bases outside the gene matches: 13. The CDR3 covers 19 residues. The CDR3 DNA sequence: TGCAGCGTTCGCCTCCCGGGACTAGCGGGGACGTTCTCCTACAATGAGCAGTTCTTC. It specifies CSVRLPGLAGTFSYNEQFF.

This clone has a handful of counts. This chain connects TRBV7-8 to TRBJ2-5; D not resolved. CDR1 and CDR2 from the germline V gene are SGHVS and FQNEAQ. Between the trimmed V and J ends, which lost 6 bases and 3 bases, there was a span of 14 bases. CDR3 size: 14 residues. CDR3 residues: CASSPSMGEETQYF. Here the CDR3 DNA reads TGTGCCAGCAGTCCGTCTATGGGCGAAGAGACCCAGTACTTC.

The chain links TRBV9 to TRBJ1-3; 8 nucleotides match TRBD1. Trimming at V came to 4 bases and at J to 7 bases, leaving 16 bases not matched to a gene. The CDR3 length is 17 residues. CDR1 is SGDLS, CDR2 YYNGEE, per germline. The CDR3 DNA follows: TGTGCCAGCAGCCTTAATTCAGGGACAGGCGTCCGTAACACCATATATTTT. Residues: CASSLNSGTGVRNTIYF.